Below are 18 T cell receptor beta chains sequenced from a single sample in a study of technical replicates of blood from a handful of donors. Measured with immunoSEQ multiplex PCR; TCRdb has only the in-frame clones, and not every one. The table lists approximately 87,000 clones, 94% of them singletons. The sample taken for sequencing was T cells isolated from PBMCs. The source of these receptors is a human donor in good health.

The chain uses TRBV28 and TRBJ2-1; perhaps TRBD1 as D (5 bases). Per the germline V gene, CDR1 is MDHEN and CDR2 is SYDVKM. V was pared by 6 bases and J by 4 bases, with 10 bases between. The CDR3 consists of 13 residues. The CDR3 protein is CASSQGNYNEQFF. CDR3 sequence (DNA): TGTGCCAGCAGCCAGGGAAATTACAATGAGCAGTTCTTC.

This sequence joins TRBV6-4 and TRBJ1-6; 9 positions agree with TRBD1. Germline loops: CDR1 MRHNA, CDR2 SNTAGT. The CDR3 is made up of 15 amino acids. J lost 9 bases, V lost 6 bases, and 9 bases had no gene match. Written as DNA, the CDR3 is TGTGCCAGCAGGGCCCAAACAGGGGGCGCTTCACCCCTCCACTTT. Encoded protein: CASRAQTGGASPLHF.

This rearrangement joins TRBV11-3 to TRBJ2-1; possible D gene TRBD2, 5 bases. V was cut by 5 bases and J by 0 bases, with 11 bases left in between. CDR1 SGHNT and CDR2 YENEEA come from the germline V gene. The length of the CDR3 is 15 residues. The CDR3 DNA sequence: TGTGCCAGCAGCCCGTCGGGGAGCTCCTACAATGAGCAGTTCTTC. This codes for CASSPSGSSYNEQFF.

The rearrangement joins TRBV4-1 to TRBJ2-1, with a weak D call TRBD2 (5 bases). Trimming took off 1 base at V and 8 bases at J, with 18 bases between the two ends. The CDR3 covers 16 residues. In germline, CDR1 is MGHRA, CDR2 YSYEKL. This chain's CDR3 is CASSQGTAGRLDEQFF. The DNA for the CDR3 is TGCGCCAGCAGCCAAGGCACGGCGGGTCGGCTGGATGAGCAGTTCTTC.

The chain uses TRBV7-2 and TRBJ2-5; TRBD1 might be the D (6 bases). The CDR3 is 16 amino acids. Germline loops: CDR1 SGHTA, CDR2 FQGNSA. V was trimmed by 1 base and J by 2 bases, leaving 14 bases between them. The CDR3 loop is CASSLETGLTQETQYF. CDR3 nucleotide sequence: TGTGCCAGCAGCTTAGAAACAGGGCTAACGCAAGAGACCCAGTACTTC.

This clone was recorded only once. This chain uses TRBV27 with TRBJ1-5; D is ambiguous. Germline CDR1 is MNHEY and CDR2 is SMNVEV (reference sequence). The length of the CDR3 is 15 residues. V lost 2 bases and J 0 bases, leaving 8 bases between the germline ends. DNA for the CDR3: TGTGCCAGCAGTTTAGTGGCTTTTAGCAATCAGCCCCAGCATTTT. Its translation: CASSLVAFSNQPQHF.

The chain links TRBV19 to TRBJ1-6; 8 bases agree with TRBD1. The junction had 10 bases not matched to a gene; V was cut back by 3 bases and J by 9 bases. The length of the CDR3 is 16 residues. In germline, CDR1 is LNHDA, CDR2 SQIVND (reference sequence). CDR3 residues: CASSIADRGSGSPLHF. CDR3 bases: TGTGCCAGTAGTATCGCAGACAGGGGATCGGGTTCACCCCTCCACTTT.

The rearrangement links TRBV9 to TRBJ2-1; D might be TRBD1 (6 bases). The germline V gene has CDR1 SGDLS and CDR2 YYNGEE. The ends were cut back, 2 bases at V and 3 bases at J, with 12 bases in the middle. The CDR3 extends over 15 amino acids. The DNA of the CDR3 is TGTGCCAGCAGCGTCTCCGGGACATACTACAATGAGCAGTTCTTC. Amino acids: CASSVSGTYYNEQFF.

The chain is built from TRBV4-1 and TRBJ2-7, with D possibly matching TRBD1 (6 bases). The CDR3 has 15 amino acids. The V gene's germline CDR1 is MGHRA and CDR2 YSYEKL. V lost 3 bases, J lost 6 bases, and 18 bases lay in between. CDR3 sequence reads: CASSQENRVSAEQYF. For the CDR3, the DNA is TGCGCCAGCAGCCAGGAGAACAGGGTAAGCGCCGAGCAGTACTTC.

The chain joins TRBV28 to TRBJ2-7; no firm D call. Trimming left V 5 bases short and J 4 bases short, with 12 bases between. Germline CDR1 is MDHEN and CDR2 is SYDVKM. The CDR3 runs to 13 residues. The DNA of the CDR3 is TGTGCCAGCAGTCCTGCTTTTGCGTACGAGCAGTACTTC. It codes for CASSPAFAYEQYF. Full variable domain (outside the CDR3, taken from reference TRBV28 and TRBJ2-7): DVKVTQSSRYLVKRTGEKVFLECVQDMDHENMFWYRQDPGLGLRLIYFSYDVKMKEKGDIPEGYSVSREKKERFSLILESASTNQTSMYLCASSPAFAYEQYFGPGTRLTVT.

The chain employs TRBV27 and TRBJ1-6; D is perhaps TRBD1 (6 bases). This CDR3 has 17 amino acids. V was cut by 6 bases and J by 10 bases, with 25 bases left in between. Germline CDR1 is MNHEY and CDR2 is SMNVEV (reference sequence). CDR3 amino acids: CASSARGTGIPQSPLHF. For the CDR3, the DNA is TGTGCCAGCAGCGCACGGGGCACAGGGATACCCCAGTCACCCCTCCACTTT.

V gene TRBV6-5 combines with J gene TRBJ1-2; 7 nucleotides line up with TRBD1. Germline V CDR1 and CDR2: MNHEY, SVGAGI. The V and J ends lost 4 bases and 1 base, in that order; junction bases with no gene match: 3. The CDR3 is made up of 14 amino acids. The CDR3 sequence: CASSSGQLNYGYTF. The CDR3 DNA reads TGTGCCAGCAGTTCGGGACAGCTTAACTATGGCTACACCTTC.

The rearrangement uses TRBV7-2 and TRBJ2-5; 7 bases align to TRBD2. CDR1 and CDR2 (germline): SGHTA, FQGNSA. This CDR3 comprises 14 residues. With V trimmed by 7 bases and J by 4 bases, 9 bases remained unmatched. The CDR3 sequence: CASTWGGIRETQYF. As DNA, the CDR3 is TGTGCCAGCACCTGGGGGGGGATTAGAGAGACCCAGTACTTC.

This clone was counted a single time. The chain has TRBV6-4 and TRBJ2-3; 9 nucleotides agree with TRBD2. From germline, CDR1 is MRHNA and CDR2 SNTAGT. The V gene end was trimmed by 3 bases and the J gene end by 6 bases; junction bases not matched to a gene: 10. CDR3 length equals 16 residues. CDR3 region: CASSDRWREGHDTQYF. CDR3 coding DNA: TGTGCCAGCAGTGATCGATGGCGGGAGGGCCACGATACGCAGTATTTT.

The chain couples TRBV19 to TRBJ2-6, with no clear D. The germline CDR1 and CDR2 sequences are LNHDA and SQIVND (reference sequence). The CDR3 consists of 15 residues. V lost 3 bases and J 0 bases, leaving 6 bases between the germline ends. The CDR3 protein is CASSIGDSGANVLTF. Written as DNA, the CDR3 is TGTGCCAGTAGTATCGGTGACTCTGGGGCCAACGTCCTGACTTTC.

The chain combines TRBV6-1 with TRBJ2-3; 8 bases map to TRBD2. Germline values: CDR1 MNHNS, CDR2 SASEGT. With V trimmed by 11 bases and J by 5 bases, 12 bases remained unmatched. This CDR3 spans 14 amino acids. This chain's CDR3 is CAVTRTSTRDTQYF. CDR3 DNA: TGTGCCGTAACCCGGACTAGCACACGAGATACGCAGTATTTT.

This chain uses TRBV28 with TRBJ2-7, with 7 positions matching TRBD1. Losses at the gene ends were 5 bases for V and 2 bases for J; bases not matched to a gene: 9. This CDR3 contains 15 residues. CDR1 and CDR2 (germline): MDHEN, SYDVKM. The DNA of the CDR3 is TGTGCCAGCAGTCCCCAGGGGGATCTCCCCTACGAGCAGTACTTC. This codes for CASSPQGDLPYEQYF.

This chain links TRBV5-1 with TRBJ1-5; maybe TRBD1 (6 bases). CDR3 length: 16 amino acids. V was clipped by 6 bases and J by 7 bases, with 23 bases between them. Germline V lookup: CDR1 SGHRS, CDR2 YFSETQ. The CDR3 sequence is CASTQGVGDGKQPQHF. Written as DNA, the CDR3 is TGCGCCAGCACACAGGGTGTGGGTGATGGTAAACAGCCCCAGCATTTT.